A selection of T cell receptor beta chains follows, all from one sample in a study of response to subunit inactivated influenza vaccine. TCRdb ran MiXCR on the RT-PCR reads and lists one entry per CDR3 protein. The profile shows over 650,000 distinct CDR3 sequences, about a fifth of them singletons. This sample comprised PBMCs from blood, obtained 5 days after vaccination. The source is a man aged 50-59 years who received an inactivated influenza vaccine. Each CDR3 is given with its conserved first and last residue. A D gene is named only where the DNA matches it firmly. The listing skips clone size in some rows; elsewhere it reads once, few, many or a size class.

v_call: TRBV28
j_call: TRBJ2-1
clone_size: few
d_call: TRBD2
cdr3_nt: TGTGCCAGCACTAGTTCAGCGGGAGGCTCGAGCTCCTACAATGAGCAGTTCTTC
cdr3_aa: CASTSSAGGSSSYNEQFF

v_call: TRBV28
j_call: TRBJ2-5
clone_size: few
d_call: TRBD2
cdr3_nt: TGTGCCAGCAGTTTGGGACCGGGACTAGCGGGAAAAGAGACCCAGTACTTC
cdr3_aa: CASSLGPGLAGKETQYF

v_call: TRBV7-9
j_call: TRBJ2-5
clone_size: few
d_call: NA
cdr3_nt: TGTGCCAGCAGCTTATCGGAGGCCCAGTACTTC
cdr3_aa: CASSLSEAQYF

v_call: TRBV7-8
j_call: TRBJ2-7
clone_size: NA
d_call: TRBD2
cdr3_nt: TGTGCCAGCAGCTTAGATGCCTTGGGAGGGTACTACGAGCAGTACTTC
cdr3_aa: CASSLDALGGYYEQYF

v_call: TRBV20-1
j_call: TRBJ2-1
clone_size: few
d_call: TRBD2
cdr3_nt: TGCAGTGCACCTAGCGGGGGGGTCCCCTACAATGAGCAGTTCTTC
cdr3_aa: CSAPSGGVPYNEQFF

v_call: TRBV20-1
j_call: TRBJ2-5
clone_size: few
d_call: TRBD2
cdr3_nt: TGCAGTGCTAGAATTAGCGGGAGGGCCTTTTTAGAGACCCAGTACTTC
cdr3_aa: CSARISGRAFLETQYF

v_call: TRBV6-1
j_call: TRBJ2-1
clone_size: NA
d_call: TRBD2
cdr3_nt: TGTGCCAGCACCGGACTAGCGGGAGAGAGCTCCTACAATGAGCAGTTCTTC
cdr3_aa: CASTGLAGESSYNEQFF

v_call: TRBV27
j_call: TRBJ2-7
clone_size: NA
d_call: TRBD1
cdr3_nt: TGTGCCAGCAGTTTACTTCCAGGGGGAAATTCCTACGAGCAGTACTTC
cdr3_aa: CASSLLPGGNSYEQYF

v_call: TRBV5-1
j_call: TRBJ1-3
clone_size: NA
d_call: NA
cdr3_nt: TGCGCCAGCAGCCAGGGGTATGGGAACACCATATATTTT
cdr3_aa: CASSQGYGNTIYF

v_call: TRBV7-2
j_call: TRBJ1-1
clone_size: NA
d_call: NA
cdr3_nt: TGTGCCAGCACCCTTAATGGGGTCGCGGGCACTGAAGCTTTCTTT
cdr3_aa: CASTLNGVAGTEAFF

v_call: TRBV11-2
j_call: TRBJ2-3
clone_size: NA
d_call: TRBD2
cdr3_nt: TGTGCCAGCAGCTTAAGGAGCGGGGGGGCGGGTAGCACAGATACGCAGTATTTT
cdr3_aa: CASSLRSGGAGSTDTQYF

v_call: TRBV4-3
j_call: TRBJ2-3
clone_size: NA
d_call: NA
cdr3_nt: TGCGCCAGCAGCCAAGCCAGGGAGGGCACAGATACGCAGTATTTT
cdr3_aa: CASSQAREGTDTQYF

v_call: TRBV21-1
j_call: TRBJ2-7
clone_size: NA
d_call: NA
cdr3_nt: TGTGCCAGCAGCACCGACCACAGGGCCGAGCAGTACTTC
cdr3_aa: CASSTDHRAEQYF

v_call: TRBV5-1
j_call: TRBJ2-3
clone_size: NA
d_call: NA
cdr3_nt: TGCGCCAGCCGCCCTCCGGGACACAGCACAGATACGCAGTATTTT
cdr3_aa: CASRPPGHSTDTQYF

v_call: TRBV20-1
j_call: TRBJ2-7
clone_size: few
d_call: TRBD1
cdr3_nt: TGCAGTGCTAGAGCGGGACAGGGGGAATACGAGCAGTACTTC
cdr3_aa: CSARAGQGEYEQYF

v_call: TRBV6-2/TRBV6-3
j_call: TRBJ2-7
clone_size: NA
d_call: NA
cdr3_nt: TGTGCCAGCAGTTGGAACCCTAACTACGAGCAGTACTTC
cdr3_aa: CASSWNPNYEQYF

v_call: TRBV9
j_call: TRBJ2-3
clone_size: NA
d_call: TRBD2
cdr3_nt: TGTGCCAGCAGCGCCCCAGGGACTAACACAGATACGCAGTATTTT
cdr3_aa: CASSAPGTNTDTQYF